Listed here are 26 T cell receptor beta chains from one sample, sequenced in a study of neoadjuvant anti-PD-1 for oral cavity cancer. Some clones are missing from TCRdb's copy, which holds only in-frame ones; the method was immunoSEQ multiplex PCR. The profile shows 72,000 or so clones, around 82% of them singletons. Sequenced material: PBMCs, taken before nivolumab (anti-PD-1) treatment. The receptors shown here come from a person aged 35-79 years with oral cavity squamous cell carcinoma.

This clone was counted a few times. This chain joins TRBV2 and TRBJ1-1, with D unresolved. The CDR3 extends over 13 amino acids. Between the trimmed V and J ends, which lost 7 bases and 0 bases, there was a span of 9 bases. Germline V lookup: CDR1 SNHLY, CDR2 FYNNEI. The CDR3 sequence: CASNGELNTEAFF. CDR3 nucleotide sequence: TGTGCCAGCAATGGAGAATTGAACACTGAAGCTTTCTTT.

The chain couples TRBV13 to TRBJ2-1; 8 bases map to TRBD2. The germline gives CDR1 PRHDT, CDR2 FYEKMQ (reference sequence). Trimming took 1 base from V and 5 from J; bases not matched to a gene: 13. This CDR3 is 18 amino acids long. This chain's CDR3 is CASSLDRLTWTSNNEQFF. CDR3 nucleotides: TGTGCCAGCAGCTTAGACCGACTGACATGGACTAGCAACAATGAGCAGTTCTTC.

The chain is built from TRBV4-1 and TRBJ2-7; 8 bases map to TRBD2. The V and J ends lost 5 bases and 3 bases, in that order; junction bases with no gene match: 15. Germline V gene lookup returns CDR1 MGHRA and CDR2 YSYEKL. There are 17 residues in the CDR3. Here the CDR3 DNA reads TGCGCCAGCAGCGATGTAACTAGCGGTTCCCTAGGCTACGAGCAGTACTTC. Translation gives CASSDVTSGSLGYEQYF.

This rearrangement joins TRBV19 to TRBJ1-2, with D possibly being TRBD1 (5 bases). The CDR3 spans 15 residues. V was clipped by 3 bases and J by 3 bases, with 14 bases between them. CDR1 LNHDA and CDR2 SQIVND come from the germline V gene (reference sequence). CDR3 sequence: CASSIRHLGDYGYTF. Written as DNA, the CDR3 is TGTGCCAGTAGTATTCGACATCTGGGGGACTATGGCTACACCTTC.

Notes on this clone: Distinct nucleotide sequences in the sample also encode this CDR3. The chain has TRBV30 and TRBJ2-7; tentative D call: TRBD1 (6 bases). The CDR3 contains 14 residues. The germline gives CDR1 GTSNPN, CDR2 SVGIG (reference sequence). The V gene lost 0 bases and the J gene lost 1 base, with 10 bases spanning the gap. The CDR3 reads CAWSVGGSSYEQYF. CDR3 bases: TGTGCCTGGAGTGTAGGGGGTTCTTCCTACGAGCAGTACTTC.

CDR3 bases: TGTGCCAGCCGTAGACCAGGGCGGATTGTCTATGGCTACACCTTC. Its translation is CASRRPGRIVYGYTF. The V call is TRBV11-2, the J call TRBJ1-2; D might be TRBD1 (5 bases). The CDR3 has 15 residues. Germline values: CDR1 SGHAT, CDR2 FQNNGV. The V end was cut by 8 bases, the J end by 4 bases, with 20 bases between.

The chain uses TRBV15 and TRBJ1-5; possible D gene TRBD1, 5 bases. V was pared by 0 bases and J by 4 bases, with 10 bases between. The CDR3 loop spans 15 amino acids. Germline CDR1 and CDR2: LNHNV and YYDKDF (reference sequence). The CDR3 bases are TGTGCCACCAGCAGAGATGGGGGTACGAATCAGCCCCAGCATTTT. It specifies CATSRDGGTNQPQHF.

V is TRBV7-3 and J is TRBJ1-3; tentative D call: TRBD1 (5 bases). CDR1 is SGHTA, CDR2 FQGTGA, per germline. V was clipped by 4 bases and J by 0 bases, with 13 bases between them. CDR3 size: 16 residues. CDR3: CASSSGPRSSGNTIYF. The CDR3 DNA is TGTGCCAGCAGCTCGGGACCTAGGAGCTCTGGAAACACCATATATTTT.

CDR3 residues: CASSPLDSSSGAFF. In DNA form, the CDR3 reads TGTGCCAGCAGTCCACTTGACTCCTCCTCGGGAGCTTTCTTT. The V gene is TRBV6-5, the J gene TRBJ1-1; the D is unclear. V lost 5 bases to trimming and J lost 10 bases, with 20 bases between them. The CDR3 loop spans 14 amino acids. Germline lookup yields CDR1 MNHEY and CDR2 SVGAGI.

The chain carries TRBV10-3 and TRBJ2-7; possibly TRBD1 or TRBD2 for D (5 bases each). Germline CDR1 ENHRY, CDR2 SYGVKD. The V and J ends lost 2 bases and 3 bases respectively, with 5 bases between them. The CDR3 contains 12 residues. CDR3 amino acids: CAISEGGYEQYF. In DNA, the CDR3 is TGTGCCATCAGTGAGGGGGGCTACGAGCAGTACTTC.

In nucleotides, the CDR3 is TGTGCCAGTAGATCCTTGGTGTTGGACCGACTGAACACCGGGGAGCTGTTTTTT. Protein: CASRSLVLDRLNTGELFF. The V gene is TRBV19, the J gene TRBJ2-2; no clear D gene. This CDR3 has 18 residues. Germline assignment: CDR1 LNHDA and CDR2 SQIVND (reference sequence). Trimming cost V 6 bases and J 1 base, with 21 bases left between them. Supplemented by reference TRBV19 and TRBJ2-2, the full variable domain reads DGGITQSPKYLFRKEGQNVTLSCEQNLNHDAMYWYRQDPGQGLRLIYYSQIVNDFQKGDIAEGYSVSREKKESFPLTVTSAQKNPTAFYLCASRSLVLDRLNTGELFFGEGSRLTVL.

This clone was counted once. V usage is TRBV2 and J usage is TRBJ2-7; D uncertain. Germline V gene lookup returns CDR1 SNHLY and CDR2 FYNNEI. V lost 8 bases and J 3 bases, leaving 14 bases between the germline ends. The CDR3 runs to 13 residues. The CDR3 is CASQASAFYEQYF. CDR3 nucleotides: TGTGCCAGCCAGGCTAGTGCTTTCTACGAGCAGTACTTC.

The chain has TRBV2 and TRBJ1-5; 9 nucleotides agree with TRBD1. CDR1 and CDR2 (germline): SNHLY, FYNNEI. The length of the CDR3 is 16 residues. After removal of 5 bases from V and 0 bases from J, the junction contained 5 bases not matched to a gene. CDR3 sequence (DNA): TGTGCCAGCAGTTGGACAGGGGACTATAGCAATCAGCCCCAGCATTTT. Its protein product is CASSWTGDYSNQPQHF.

This clone was seen only once. The chain joins TRBV28 to TRBJ1-2; no clear D. There are 14 residues in the CDR3. Trimming removed 3 bases from V and 2 bases from J, with 10 bases in between. Germline CDR1 and CDR2: MDHEN and SYDVKM. The CDR3 is CASSLVGSNYGYTF. The CDR3 DNA follows: TGTGCCAGCAGTTTGGTAGGATCAAACTATGGCTACACCTTC.

The rearrangement joins TRBV6-6 to TRBJ2-5; TRBD2 is a possible D gene (6 bases). V lost 6 bases to trimming and J lost 3 bases, with 11 bases between them. There are 13 residues in the CDR3. The germline V gene encodes CDR1 MNHNY and CDR2 SVGAGI (reference sequence). In DNA, the CDR3 is TGTGCCAGCAGCCTCCGGACTAAAGAGACCCAGTACTTC. Translated, it gives CASSLRTKETQYF.

A remark on this clone: The sample carries other DNA sequences with the same CDR3. This chain connects TRBV6-5 to TRBJ1-1; no firm D call. The CDR3 runs 13 residues. The germline V and J ends were trimmed by 2 bases and 1 base, with 5 bases remaining between them. Germline V lookup: CDR1 MNHEY, CDR2 SVGAGI. CDR3 sequence: CASSYGGNTEAFF. The CDR3 DNA follows: TGTGCCAGCAGTTACGGTGGGAACACTGAAGCTTTCTTT.

The chain combines TRBV10-1 with TRBJ1-6, with D possibly being TRBD1 (6 bases). This CDR3 is 14 amino acids long. Germline V gene sequence: CDR1 WNHNN, CDR2 SYGVQD (reference sequence). V lost 5 bases to trimming and J lost 5 bases, with 10 bases between them. DNA of the CDR3: TGCGCCAGCAGTTCCGGGACAAATAATTCACCCCTCCACTTT. This translates into CASSSGTNNSPLHF.

There are a few counts of this clone. This rearrangement joins TRBV5-1 to TRBJ2-7; unclear D gene. V was trimmed by 3 bases and J by 0 bases, leaving 7 bases between them. Looked up from germline, CDR1 is SGHRS and CDR2 is YFSETQ. The CDR3 has 13 residues. The CDR3 sequence is CASSSLNSYEQYF. In DNA form, the CDR3 reads TGCGCCAGCAGCTCGTTAAACTCCTACGAGCAGTACTTC.

This chain uses TRBV28 with TRBJ2-1; 7 positions agree with TRBD2. Germline loops: CDR1 MDHEN, CDR2 SYDVKM. J lost 5 bases, V lost 2 bases, and 6 bases had no gene match. The CDR3 contains 15 residues. CDR3 coding DNA: TGTGCCAGCAGTTTAAACGGGGGAGGGGACAATGAGCAGTTCTTC. Its translation: CASSLNGGGDNEQFF.

This sequence joins TRBV11-2 and TRBJ2-7, with 10 nucleotides matching TRBD1. This CDR3 is 15 amino acids long. With 3 bases clipped from V and 6 bases from J, the junction kept 8 bases outside the gene matches. The germline V gene encodes CDR1 SGHAT and CDR2 FQNNGV. The CDR3 DNA reads as TGTGCCAGCAGCTTGGGGACAGGGGAGACTTTCGAGCAGTACTTC. This sequence encodes CASSLGTGETFEQYF.

This sequence joins TRBV5-1 and TRBJ1-1; D call uncertain. V was pared by 0 bases and J by 1 base, with 4 bases between. Germline loops: CDR1 SGHRS, CDR2 YFSETQ. The CDR3 contains 13 residues. The CDR3 is CASSLAQNTEAFF. CDR3 DNA sequence: TGCGCCAGCAGCTTGGCACAGAACACTGAAGCTTTCTTT.

The chain couples TRBV7-3 to TRBJ1-4; 7 bases are shared with TRBD1. This CDR3 comprises 16 residues. CDR1 SGHTA and CDR2 FQGTGA come from the germline V gene. Losses at the gene ends were 5 bases for V and 0 bases for J; bases not matched to a gene: 6. CDR3 coding DNA: TGTGCCAGCAGCCCCACCGGACAGGCAACTAATGAAAAACTGTTTTTT. It translates to CASSPTGQATNEKLFF.

V usage is TRBV30 and J usage is TRBJ2-7, with a possible D match to TRBD2 (5 bases). Germline V gene sequence: CDR1 GTSNPN, CDR2 SVGIG (reference sequence). The CDR3 has 14 residues. Trimming took off 3 bases at V and 2 bases at J, with 14 bases between the two ends. The CDR3 DNA follows: TGTGCCTGGAGAAATAGCGCCAACACCTACGAGCAGTACTTC. This sequence encodes CAWRNSANTYEQYF.

The CDR3 DNA reads as TGTGCCATCGGACGGGACAGGGCCTCCAATCAGCCCCAGCATTTT. Its translation: CAIGRDRASNQPQHF. The chain links TRBV10-3 to TRBJ1-5, with 9 bases that match TRBD1. Germline V gene lookup returns CDR1 ENHRY and CDR2 SYGVKD. V shed 8 bases and J 3 bases; nucleotides not matched to a gene: 8. The CDR3 loop spans 15 amino acids.

The rearrangement joins TRBV2 to TRBJ1-5; 10 bases are a match to TRBD1. This CDR3 has 17 residues. Germline CDR1 SNHLY, CDR2 FYNNEI. The V and J ends lost 0 bases and 6 bases, in that order; junction bases with no gene match: 8. CDR3 DNA: TGTGCCAGCAGTGAAGCGGGACCGGGACAGGGGACTCAGCCCCAGCATTTT. It codes for CASSEAGPGQGTQPQHF.

This chain links TRBV19 with TRBJ1-2, with 11 bases aligning to TRBD1. J lost 5 bases, V lost 7 bases, and 6 bases had no gene match. This CDR3 has 14 residues. Germline loops: CDR1 LNHDA, CDR2 SQIVND (reference sequence). CDR3 nucleotides: TGTGCCAGTATCCCCGGACAGGGGGCGTATGGCTACACCTTC. Amino acid sequence: CASIPGQGAYGYTF. Together with reference TRBV19 and TRBJ1-2, the CDR3 gives the full variable domain: DGGITQSPKYLFRKEGQNVTLSCEQNLNHDAMYWYRQDPGQGLRLIYYSQIVNDFQKGDIAEGYSVSREKKESFPLTVTSAQKNPTAFYLCASIPGQGAYGYTFGSGTRLTVV.